This T cell receptor (beta chain) is from a study of blood T cell repertoires in COVID-19. Authors' methods: Estimation of nucleated cell counts relied on the amplification of reference gene primers. Here immunoSEQ multiplex PCR was the method, and the copy in TCRdb shows in-frame clones only, minus some. For V, J and clone size, that table is used; D and trimming come from the DNA. The table records roughly 150,000 clones, around 83% of them present only once. The CDR3 sequence is 13 residues long. The V and J ends lost 3 bases and 7 bases respectively, with 10 bases between them. Germline V gives CDR1 DFQATT, CDR2 SNEGSKA (reference sequence).

The rearrangement uses TRBV20-1 and TRBJ1-6; D gene uncertain. Sequencing was done on a sample of peripheral blood. The sequence came from a woman in her 70s who had recovered from COVID-19. CDR3 protein: CSASGYPNSPLHF. CDR3 DNA sequence: TGCAGTGCTAGTGGCTACCCGAATTCACCCCTCCACTTT.